This section outlines one T cell receptor (beta chain) sequence together with its context. Per the authors' pipeline: Estimation of nucleated cell counts was performed using reference gene primer amplification. Some clones are missing from TCRdb's copy, which holds only in-frame ones; the method was immunoSEQ multiplex PCR. V, J and clone size are those of that table, while D and trimming were read from the DNA. The table has hundreds of thousands of clones, roughly 87% seen once. These data come from a study of blood T cell repertoires in COVID-19. Across the study: Italy, Spain and the United States were the sources of the convalescent and acute COVID-19 samples. Sources were T cells, B-cell-depleted T cells, or PBMCs; the material itself was cDNA or gDNA.

Participants reported their clinical history, and cohort assignment relied on those reports. Between the trimmed V and J ends, which lost 11 bases and 6 bases, there was a span of 14 bases. The length of the CDR3 is 12 residues. The germline V gene encodes CDR1 MDHEN and CDR2 SYDVKM. The receptor's source is a young woman with acute COVID-19. The rearrangement uses TRBV28 and TRBJ1-5; D gene ambiguous. The specimen sequenced was PBMCs or T cells enriched from blood (not recorded which). DNA for the CDR3: TGTGCCGCGGGCAGTCGGATTCAGCCCCAGCATTTT. It codes for CAAGSRIQPQHF.